This T cell receptor beta chain was sequenced during a study of OX40 agonist ivuxolimab in advanced cancers. Study conclusions and caveats: The study found that CD8+ T cells averaged more expanded clones than CD4+.

Germline lookup yields CDR1 SGDLS and CDR2 YYNGEE. V lost 4 bases and J lost 5, with 16 bases in between. There are 15 residues in the CDR3. The protocol was immunoSEQ multiplex PCR, while the TCRdb copy is restricted to in-frame clones and leaves out a portion. The table includes 50,000 to 65,000 clones, about 91% detected once. A note on this clone: Its antigen is still unknown.

The receptor comes from an adult with an advanced solid tumor such as melanoma, head and neck, liver or kidney cancer. The chain recombines TRBV9 with TRBJ1-5; D is unresolved. The input for sequencing was CD4+ or CD8+ T cells sorted from blood, taken in a trial of the OX40 agonist ivuxolimab. For the CDR3, the DNA is TGTGCCAGCAGCCCGGACGGGGTCGACTATCAGCCCCAGCATTTT. Translated, it gives CASSPDGVDYQPQHF.